Listed below are T cell receptor beta chains from one sample, sequenced in a study of T cell changes during pregnancy in multiple sclerosis. Profiling relied on immunoSEQ multiplex PCR, and the TCRdb table lists in-frame clones only, not all of them. The sample carries nearly 110,000 clones, about nine tenths recorded once. The source was peripheral blood, collected in the third trimester of pregnancy. The receptors here all came from a female donor in good health, enrolled as a control in a pregnancy study. Both conserved end residues are part of each CDR3. The D gene is left open where the match is weak. The size field is filled for only some rows; it gives once, few, many or a size class.

- TRBJ2-1 TRBV6-5 TRBD1 TGTGCCAGCACCCCGGACAGGAATTACAATGAGCAGTTCTTC CASTPDRNYNEQFF
- TRBJ1-1 TRBV7-9 TRBD1 TGTGCCAGCAGCTTACAGCCGGGACAGGGAGAAACTGAAGCTTTCTTT CASSLQPGQGETEAFF
- TRBJ2-7 TRBV10-3 - TGTGCCATCAGTGACGGTCGGGGAAGCGACGAGCAGTACTTC CAISDGRGSDEQYF
- TRBJ2-2 TRBV11-1 TRBD1 TGTGCCAGCAGCAAACGCAGGGGGCAAACCGGGGAGCTGTTTTTT CASSKRRGQTGELFF
- TRBJ1-5 TRBV18 - TGTGCCAGCTCACCACCGGGAGGTGGTCAGCCCCAGCATTTT CASSPPGGGQPQHF
- TRBJ1-2 TRBV27 - TGTGCCAGCAGCCGGTCTACTAACTATGGCTACACCTTC CASSRSTNYGYTF
once TRBJ2-7 TRBV27 TRBD1 TGTGCCAGCAGCTCGAGCCGACAGGGGAACGAGCAGTACTTC CASSSSRQGNEQYF
- TRBJ1-2 TRBV5-1 - TGCGCCAGCAGCTTGGAAGGGGAACCCTATGGCTACACCTTC CASSLEGEPYGYTF
- TRBJ2-5 TRBV6-1 - TGTGCCAGCAGTGAGTTAAGTGGCGGGGAGACCCAGTACTTC CASSELSGGETQYF
once TRBJ2-7 TRBV4-3 TRBD1 TGCGCCAGCAGCCAAGCAGGGGGCGAGCAGTACTTC CASSQAGGEQYF
- TRBJ2-1 TRBV5-1 - TGCGCCAGCAGTGTCCTCAGGGGTGAGCAGTTCTTC CASSVLRGEQFF
- TRBJ1-2 TRBV19 TRBD1 TGTGCCAGTATACCCGACAGGGCGGATGGCTACACCTTC CASIPDRADGYTF
- TRBJ2-3 TRBV6-4 TRBD2 TGTGCCAGCAGGCAGGTAGCGGGGCAGGGAGATACGCAGTATTTT CASRQVAGQGDTQYF
- TRBJ2-2 TRBV9 TRBD1 TGTGCCAGCAGCGCGGGACAGGGAGGGAACACCGGGGAGCTGTTTTTT CASSAGQGGNTGELFF
few TRBJ2-7 TRBV7-8 TRBD1 TGTGCCAGCAGCTTCGACAGGGACGAGCAGTACTTC CASSFDRDEQYF
- TRBJ1-1 TRBV11-2 - TGTGCCAGCAGCTTAAGCGACCGATCGGGAATCTTCTTT CASSLSDRSGIFF
- TRBJ2-5 TRBV10-3 - TGTGCCAGCCGCAGGGAAGAGACCCAGTACTTC CASRREETQYF
- TRBJ2-5 TRBV4-2 TRBD2 TGTGCCAGCAGCCACTTTAGCGGGGGGGCAGTGGAGACCCAGTACTTC CASSHFSGGAVETQYF
- TRBJ2-5 TRBV5-6 TRBD1 TGTGCCAGCAGCTGGGGACAGGCCACCGGAGAGACCCAGTACTTC CASSWGQATGETQYF
- TRBJ2-5 TRBV11-3 TRBD2 TGTGCCAGCAGCCAAGGGGCTAGCGGGGGTGTGGAGACCCAGTACTTC CASSQGASGGVETQYF
- TRBJ1-1 TRBV7-6 - TGTGCCAGCAGCTTACTACTGTCGAACACTGAAGCTTTCTTT CASSLLLSNTEAFF
- TRBJ1-2 TRBV10-3 - TGTGCCATCTCTTTGGACGGGAAGGAGGTAGCCTATGGCTACACCTTC CAISLDGKEVAYGYTF
- TRBJ2-1 TRBV9 - TGTGCCAGCGGGAGAGAAGGCTACAATGAGCAGTTCTTC CASGREGYNEQFF
- TRBJ2-5 TRBV5-4 - TGTGCCAGCAACGATGCGGGGAGAGAGACCCAGTACTTC CASNDAGRETQYF
once TRBJ1-3 TRBV7-2 TRBD1 TGTGCCAGCAGCTTAGAAACAGGGGGCGCTGGAAACACCATATATTTT CASSLETGGAGNTIYF
- TRBJ1-5 TRBV6-1 - TGTGCCAGCAGTGTACAGGGAGACCAGCCCCAGCATTTT CASSVQGDQPQHF
- TRBJ2-7 TRBV2 TRBD1 TGTGCCAGCAGTGCGGACAGGAGCTTTTACGAGCAGTACTTC CASSADRSFYEQYF
- TRBJ2-2 TRBV30 - TGTGCCTGGCGGACCGGGGAGCTGTTTTTT CAWRTGELFF
- TRBJ1-2 TRBV7-8 TRBD1 TGTGCCAGCAGTCAGGGCAGGGGGGACTATGGCTACACCTTC CASSQGRGDYGYTF
- TRBJ1-2 TRBV5-4 - TGTGCCAGCAGCTTGGTGGCAGTCCCCTATGGCTACACCTTC CASSLVAVPYGYTF
- TRBJ1-6 TRBV4-2 TRBD1 TGTGCCAGCACCATGGGACAGGGTATCGGTTCACCCCTCCACTTT CASTMGQGIGSPLHF
- TRBJ1-5 TRBV4-2 - TGTGCCAGCAGCCAAGATCAGGGCAGAAATCAGCCCCAGCATTTT CASSQDQGRNQPQHF
- TRBJ2-7 TRBV2 TRBD1 TGTGCCAGCGAAAGACAGGGCGGGTACGAGCAGTACTTC CASERQGGYEQYF
- TRBJ2-3 TRBV25-1 TRBD2 TGTGCCAGCAGTACCCAGCGGGGGGGTGTAGATACGCAGTATTTT CASSTQRGGVDTQYF
- TRBJ2-3 TRBV6-6 TRBD2 TGTGCCAGCAAAGATAGCGGGGGGACGATTACAGATACGCAGTATTTT CASKDSGGTITDTQYF
- TRBJ2-5 TRBV9 - TGTGCCAGCAGCGTAGAGGGGGCGGGGAGCCGACAAGAGACCCAGTACTTC CASSVEGAGSRQETQYF
- TRBJ1-1 TRBV18 - TGTGCCAGCTCGCGAGGAAAGGATGGTTTGAACACTGAAGCTTTCTTT CASSRGKDGLNTEAFF
- TRBJ1-5 TRBV6-5 - TGTGCCAGCAGTTACTCGGGCGGGGAGCCCCAGCATTTT CASSYSGGEPQHF
once TRBJ2-7 TRBV29-1 - TGCAGCGTTGCTATTGGACAGCCTAACTACGAGCAGTACTTC CSVAIGQPNYEQYF
- TRBJ1-5 TRBV7-8 - TGTGCCAGCAGCTTATACCGGGGGGAGGGACAGCATTTT CASSLYRGEGQHF
once TRBJ2-3 TRBV7-9 - TGTGCCAGCAGCCCGCAGGGATTCCCGCAGTATTTT CASSPQGFPQYF
- TRBJ2-1 TRBV30 - TGTGCCTGGAGTCGATCCCTGACAGACTACAATGAGCAGTTCTTC CAWSRSLTDYNEQFF
few TRBJ2-1 TRBV11-3 TRBD2 TGTGCCAGCAGCCCGCTAGCGGGGGGTATCAATGAGCAGTTCTTC CASSPLAGGINEQFF
- TRBJ2-7 TRBV9 TRBD2 TGTGCCAGCAGCGTAGGGGAAAGGACTAGGTCCTACGAGCAGTACTTC CASSVGERTRSYEQYF
- TRBJ1-2 TRBV27 TRBD1 TGTGCCAGCAGTTTAATAGCAGGGGGGTCGGATGGCTACACCTTC CASSLIAGGSDGYTF
- TRBJ2-2 TRBV5-4 TRBD2 TGTGCCAGCAGCTCCGTCCTAGCGGGGGGGCCGCGGGAGCTGTTTTTT CASSSVLAGGPRELFF
- TRBJ1-2 TRBV4-2 - TGTGCCAGCAGCCAAGATGCGAACGCCTATGGCTACACCTTC CASSQDANAYGYTF
once TRBJ2-2 TRBV4-3 - TGCGCCAGCAGGACAGGAGCGAACACCGGGGAGCTGTTTTTT CASRTGANTGELFF
- TRBJ1-2 TRBV5-8 - TGTGCCAGCAGCTCCTGGGGAGGGGACGGTAACTATGGCTACACCTTC CASSSWGGDGNYGYTF
- TRBJ1-1 TRBV11-2 TRBD1 TGTGCCAGCAGCTACCGGACAGGGTCGAGCACTGAAGCTTTCTTT CASSYRTGSSTEAFF
- TRBJ1-1 TRBV2 - TGTGCCAGCAGTATGCGGGAAGTCGGGGACACTGAAGCTTTCTTT CASSMREVGDTEAFF
- TRBJ2-7 TRBV9 - TGTGCCAGCAGCGTAGAGCTAGCAACCTACGAGCAGTACTTC CASSVELATYEQYF
- TRBJ2-7 TRBV7-2 - TGTGCCTATCCGAGGGGGGGTCTATACGAGCAGTACTTC CAYPRGGLYEQYF
- TRBJ2-3 TRBV5-6 TRBD1 TGTGCCAGCAGCTACGCGACAGGGATCACAGATACGCAGTATTTT CASSYATGITDTQYF
- TRBJ1-2 TRBV6-5 TRBD1 TGTGCCAGCAGTTCCCCTCGGGACAGGGGTATTCAGGGCTACACCTTC CASSSPRDRGIQGYTF
once TRBJ1-2 TRBV7-3 - TGTGCCAGCAGCTTAACGGGGGGGTATGGCTACACCTTC CASSLTGGYGYTF
- TRBJ2-7 TRBV18 - TGTGCCAGCTCACCTGAAGACAGCTACGAGCAGTACTTC CASSPEDSYEQYF
- TRBJ1-2 TRBV6-1 TRBD1 TGTGCCAGCAGTGAAGCGCCACACGGACAGGGGCGTAACTATGGCTACACCTTC CASSEAPHGQGRNYGYTF
- TRBJ2-5 TRBV7-8 - TGTGCCAGCAGCGTTAGAAGGGGTCTGGGAGAGACCCAGTACTTC CASSVRRGLGETQYF